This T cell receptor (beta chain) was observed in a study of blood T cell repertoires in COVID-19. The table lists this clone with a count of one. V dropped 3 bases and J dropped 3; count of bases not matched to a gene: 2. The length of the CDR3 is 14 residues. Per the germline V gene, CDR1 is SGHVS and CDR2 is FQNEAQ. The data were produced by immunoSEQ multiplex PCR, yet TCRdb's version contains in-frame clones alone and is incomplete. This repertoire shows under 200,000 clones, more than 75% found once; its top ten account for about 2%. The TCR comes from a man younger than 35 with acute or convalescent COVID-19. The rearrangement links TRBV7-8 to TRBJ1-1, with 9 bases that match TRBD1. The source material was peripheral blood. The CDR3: CASSFWTGDTEAFF. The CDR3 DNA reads TGTGCCAGCAGCTTCTGGACAGGGGACACTGAAGCTTTCTTT.